Listed here are 7 T cell receptor beta chains from one sample, sequenced in a study of follicular helper T cells after annual influenza vaccination. TCRdb's table, derived via immunoSEQ multiplex PCR, lists solely in-frame clones and lacks some. The table has around 10,000 clones, around nine tenths seen once; the top ten hold more than 0.4%. The sample's time point: 2015-2016 season, pre-vaccination. The sample here was CXCR5+ CD38- circulating T follicular helper cells from blood, taken on the day of influenza vaccination. Regarding subset: circulating Tfh, non-naive CD4+CXCR5+PD-1+ (ICOS+CD38+ or ICOS-CD38-). The source is an adult who received the influenza vaccine.

The gene calls are TRBV14 and TRBJ1-6, with a tentative D call TRBD1 (5 bases). CDR3 length equals 15 residues. V lost 0 bases and J 6 bases, leaving 9 bases between the germline ends. Germline V gene sequence: CDR1 SGHDN, CDR2 FVKESK. The DNA of the CDR3 is TGTGCCAGCAGCCAAGATGGGGGGGGTAATTCACCCCTCCACTTT. Its protein product is CASSQDGGGNSPLHF.

The V gene is TRBV5-4, the J gene TRBJ2-3; either TRBD1 or TRBD2 may fit D (7 bases each). CDR3 size: 15 residues. In germline, CDR1 is SGHNT, CDR2 YYREEE (reference sequence). Trimming took 1 base from V and 3 from J, leaving 12 bases between them. DNA of the CDR3: TGTGCCAGCAGCTTGCCAGGGGGGGAAACAGATACGCAGTATTTT. It specifies CASSLPGGETDTQYF.

The genes are TRBV29-1 and TRBJ2-3, with 11 bases aligning to TRBD1. The V and J ends lost 4 bases and 4 bases, in that order; junction bases with no gene match: 4. This CDR3 comprises 14 residues. Germline V gene data show CDR1 as SQVTM and CDR2 as ANQGSEA. The CDR3 DNA follows: TGCAGCGTTGCGGACAGGGGGCCATCAGATACGCAGTATTTT. Its protein product is CSVADRGPSDTQYF.

This clone has just one count. This chain links TRBV6-4 with TRBJ1-1, with D unresolved. Trimming cost V 3 bases and J 4 bases, with 9 bases left between them. The germline gives CDR1 MRHNA, CDR2 SNTAGT. The CDR3 covers 13 residues. This chain's CDR3 is CASSDQVGTEAFF. The CDR3 nucleotides read TGTGCCAGCAGTGATCAGGTGGGCACTGAAGCTTTCTTT.

Of note for this clone: The junction departs from the called germline gene at one end, perhaps through a read error. The J gene is TRBJ1-3, the V gene TRBV7-3; 10 nucleotides align to TRBD1. The germline V gene encodes CDR1 SGHTA and CDR2 FQGTGA. The CDR3 is 16 residues long. The CDR3 DNA follows: TGTGCCAGCAGCCTAACCGGACAGGGGGCTGGAAACACCATATATTTT. Translated: CASSLTGQGAGNTIYF. The full variable domain, its missing parts supplied by reference TRBV7-3 and TRBJ1-3, is GAGVSQTPSNKVTEKGKYVELRCDPISGHTALYWYRQSLGQGPEFLIYFQGTGAADDSGLPNDRFFAVRPEGSVSTLKIQRTERGDSAVYLCASSLTGQGAGNTIYFGEGSWLTVV.

This chain links TRBV5-1 with TRBJ2-5; 11 bases are shared with TRBD2. The CDR3 is 15 amino acids. After removal of 0 bases from V and 7 bases from J, the junction contained 5 bases not matched to a gene. Germline V gives CDR1 SGHRS, CDR2 YFSETQ. The DNA for the CDR3 is TGCGCCAGCAGCTTGGGACTAGCGGGGAGCGCGACCCAGTACTTC. This encodes CASSLGLAGSATQYF.

CDR3: CASRDVSDTQYF. In nucleotides, the CDR3 is TGTGCCAGTCGAGACGTCTCAGATACGCAGTATTTT. The V and J genes are TRBV6-6 and TRBJ2-3; D ambiguous. Trimming left V 9 bases short and J 4 bases short, with 11 bases between. CDR1 MNHNY and CDR2 SVGAGI come from the germline V gene (reference sequence). The CDR3 contains 12 residues.